A selection of T cell receptor beta chains follows, all from one sample in a study of prognosis after radiotherapy for stage I lung cancer. From the multiplex PCR reads, TCRdb called clonotypes with MiXCR, one entry per CDR3 protein. Here the sample spans 31,000 or so distinct CDR3 sequences, 40% to 60% being singletons. Sequencing used PBMCs, obtained before or after stereotactic body radiation therapy (not recorded which). These receptors came from a donor over 45 with non-small cell lung cancer. The CDR3 runs from the conserved cysteine through the conserved F or W. The D gene is left open where the match is weak. Rows give clone size only sometimes, using once, few, many, or a class for an expanded clone.

abundance | j_gene | v_gene | d_gene | CDR3aa | CDR3nt
many | TRBJ1-1 | TRBV28 | . | CASSLAGVKDTEAFF | TGTGCCAGCAGTTTAGCGGGGGTAAAGGACACTGAAGCTTTCTTT
many | TRBJ2-1 | TRBV27 | TRBD2 | CASRGTSGLNEQFF | TGTGCCAGCAGGGGGACTAGCGGACTCAATGAGCAGTTCTTC
. | TRBJ2-2 | TRBV6-1 | TRBD2 | CASSNPWGGCAGDLFF | TGTGCCAGCAGTAACCCGTGGGGGGGATGCGCCGGGGATCTGTTTTTT
many | TRBJ2-1 | TRBV19 | TRBD1 | CASSIRDRDHNEQFF | TGTGCCAGTAGTATACGCGACAGGGACCACAATGAGCAGTTCTTC
many | TRBJ1-5 | TRBV7-9 | . | CASSLAVSGGSNQPQHF | TGTGCCAGCAGCTTAGCCGTGTCAGGCGGGAGCAATCAGCCCCAGCATTTT
. | TRBJ2-7 | TRBV2 | . | CASREGTQHTYEQYF | TGTGCCAGCCGCGAAGGGACACAGCATACCTACGAGCAGTACTTC
. | TRBJ2-7 | TRBV20-1 | TRBD1 | CSARKGQSSYEQYF | TGCAGTGCTAGGAAGGGACAGAGCTCCTACGAGCAGTACTTC
. | TRBJ1-6 | TRBV6-9 | . | CASSYSDWRRMNSPLHF | TGTGCCAGCAGTTACTCAGATTGGCGACGGATGAATTCACCCCTCCACTTT
. | TRBJ1-6 | TRBV6-5 | . | CASSSGQARSPLHF | .
many | TRBJ1-1 | TRBV7-9 | . | CASSYSWGANTEAFF | TGTGCCAGCAGCTACTCGTGGGGGGCAAACACTGAAGCTTTCTTT
. | TRBJ1-2 | TRBV6-2/TRBV6-3 | TRBD1 | CVSRIRGDFYGYTF | TGTGTCAGCAGGATCAGGGGGGACTTTTATGGCTACACCTTC
. | TRBJ2-2 | TRBV27 | . | CASSFLDSGDTGELFF | TGTGCCAGCAGTTTCCTGGATAGCGGAGACACCGGGGAGCTGTTTTTT
. | TRBJ2-5 | TRBV6-2/TRBV6-3 | TRBD2 | CVNRYLAGESGETQYF | TGTGTCAACCGCTATCTAGCGGGAGAATCCGGGGAGACCCAGTACTTC
. | TRBJ2-1 | TRBV6-1 | . | CASIKKGTHNEQFF | TGTGCCAGCATTAAGAAGGGAACCCACAATGAGCAGTTCTTC
. | TRBJ2-1 | TRBV28 | TRBD2 | CASSSTIAGGPLEQFF | TGTGCCAGCAGTTCCACAATAGCGGGAGGTCCTCTGGAGCAGTTCTTC
medium-sized | TRBJ2-3 | TRBV5-1 | . | CASSLALGYSSTDTQYF | TGCGCCAGCAGCTTGGCCTTGGGGTATTCTAGCACAGATACGCAGTATTTT
many | TRBJ2-2 | TRBV2 | TRBD2 | CASSEAGLHHTGELFF | TGTGCCAGCAGTGAAGCGGGACTACACCACACCGGGGAGCTGTTTTTT
many | TRBJ2-2 | TRBV2 | . | CASSEEATGELFF | TGTGCCAGCAGTGAAGAGGCGACCGGGGAGCTGTTTTTT
many | TRBJ2-5 | TRBV12-3/TRBV12-4 | . | CASSLGVKTQYF | TGTGCCAGCAGTTTAGGGGTAAAGACCCAGTACTTC
many | TRBJ1-2 | TRBV6-5 | TRBD1 | CASSSRDRGGYGYTF | TGTGCCAGCAGTTCCCGGGACAGGGGTGGCTATGGCTACACCTTC
. | TRBJ2-1 | TRBV20-1 | TRBD2 | CSAGRLAGDNEQFF | TGCAGTGCTGGCAGACTAGCCGGTGACAATGAGCAGTTCTTC
many | TRBJ2-1 | TRBV18 | . | CASSETIGSYNEQFF | TGTGCCAGCTCCGAGACCATAGGCTCCTACAATGAGCAGTTCTTC
. | TRBJ2-1 | TRBV24-1 | TRBD2 | CATSDTGLAGGPLHNEQFF | TGTGCCACCAGTGATACGGGTCTAGCGGGAGGGCCTCTTCATAATGAGCAGTTCTTC
. | TRBJ2-6 | TRBV11-2 | . | CSSSLDLQAAWANVLTF | TGTTCCAGCAGCTTAGATTTACAGGCCGCTTGGGCCAACGTCCTGACTTTC
many | TRBJ2-7 | TRBV3-1 | . | CASSQVGRVYF | TGTGCCAGCAGCCAAGTGGGGCGGGTGTACTTC
. | TRBJ2-3 | TRBV19 | . | CASSTPGLGQYF | TGTGCCAGTAGTACCCCCGGGTTGGGGCAGTATTTT
many | TRBJ2-2 | TRBV7-3 | . | CASSSGVTGELFF | TGTGCCAGCAGCTCCGGGGTCACCGGGGAGCTGTTTTTT
once | TRBJ2-7 | TRBV6-1 | TRBD2 | CASSATSGRDKYF | TGTGCCAGCAGTGCCACTAGCGGGAGGGACAAGTACTTC
. | TRBJ2-7 | TRBV9 | . | CSSSQLSLLGAEQYF | TGTTCCAGCAGCCAGCTCTCATTACTAGGGGCCGAGCAGTACTTC
many | TRBJ1-1 | TRBV2 | TRBD1 | CASARQGWVGTEAFF | TGTGCCAGCGCTAGACAGGGCTGGGTGGGCACTGAAGCTTTCTTT
many | TRBJ1-4 | TRBV28 | . | CASSLFSRGELFF | TGTGCCAGCAGTTTATTTTCGAGAGGAGAACTGTTTTTT
. | TRBJ1-2 | TRBV7-6 | . | CSSSPPWLGDGYTF | TGTTCCAGCAGCCCCCCATGGTTAGGGGATGGCTACACCTTC
. | TRBJ1-2 | TRBV12-3/TRBV12-4 | . | CASSLERYYFYTF | TGTGCCAGCAGCCTCGAGAGGTACTATTTCTACACCTTC
. | TRBJ2-4 | TRBV29-1 | . | CSVRVGLTKNIQYF | TGCAGCGTAAGGGTGGGTTTGACCAAAAACATTCAGTACTTC
. | TRBJ2-5 | TRBV7-2 | . | CASRDGMNRETHYF | TGTGCCAGCAGAGATGGCATGAACAGAGAGACCCATTACTTC
. | TRBJ2-7 | TRBV3-1 | . | CAGSPMEGSEQYF | TGTGCCGGCAGCCCAATGGAGGGGAGCGAGCAGTACTTC
many | TRBJ1-5 | TRBV19 | TRBD1 | CASSSRGQGNQPQHF | TGTGCCAGTAGTTCGCGGGGACAGGGCAATCAGCCCCAGCATTTT
once | TRBJ2-5 | TRBV9 | . | CASSVGARDIQYF | TGTGCCAGCAGCGTTGGGGCAAGAGATATCCAGTACTTC
. | TRBJ1-3 | TRBV7-2 | . | CPSSLGPGANTIYF | TGTCCCAGCAGCTTAGGTCCCGGGGCAAACACCATATATTTT
many | TRBJ1-5 | TRBV6-1 | . | CASSTTGSRVRNQPQHF | TGTGCCAGCAGTACCACCGGGAGCAGGGTTCGCAATCAGCCCCAGCATTTT
. | TRBJ1-5 | TRBV20-1 | . | CSARTSGGPSGMRRDQPQHF | TGCAGTGCAAGGACTAGCGGGGGACCCTCCGGTATGAGGCGAGATCAGCCCCAGCATTTT
many | TRBJ2-7 | TRBV20-1 | TRBD2 | CSAGALAGGEQYF | TGCAGTGCTGGGGCACTAGCGGGAGGCGAGCAGTACTTC